This is a list of T cell receptor beta chains from one sample in a study of neurological immune-mediated disorders. From the 5' RACE reads, TCRdb called clonotypes with MiXCR, one entry per CDR3 protein. The sample has 65,000 to 90,000 distinct CDR3 sequences, 10% seen once; the top ten hold roughly 2%. Sequencing was carried out using PBMCs. The receptors were gathered from a man between 40 and 49 years old in good health. Both conserved end residues are part of each CDR3. D genes are given only for firm matches. Clone sizes are given selectively: once, few, many, or a class where the clone is expanded.

. | TRBJ2-3 | TRBV9 | . | TGTGCCAGCAGCGATGAAGCAGATACGCAGTATTTT | CASSDEADTQYF
many | TRBJ1-4 | TRBV9 | . | TGTGCCAGCAGCGTAGGGAGTCTCCAAAATGAAAAACTGTTTTTT | CASSVGSLQNEKLFF
many | TRBJ1-1 | TRBV29-1 | . | TGCAGCGTCAGGAACACTGAAGCTTTCTTT | CSVRNTEAFF
. | TRBJ2-5 | TRBV5-6 | . | TGTGCCAGCAGCTTGTCGGCACAAGAGACCCAGTACTTC | CASSLSAQETQYF
many | TRBJ2-5 | TRBV20-1 | TRBD2 | TGCAGTGCTAGGGCGGGGGGGCGACAAGAGACCCAGTACTTC | CSARAGGRQETQYF
few | TRBJ1-2 | TRBV28 | . | TGTGCCAGCAGCCCACCCCAGGATCGTGGCTACACCTTC | CASSPPQDRGYTF
many | TRBJ2-3 | TRBV10-2 | TRBD2 | TGCGCCAGCAGTGAAGGCGGGGGGGATACGCAGTATTTT | CASSEGGGDTQYF
many | TRBJ2-5 | TRBV3-1 | TRBD2 | TGTGCCAGCAGCCAGAGACTAGCGGGAGCCCAAGAGACCCAGTACTTC | CASSQRLAGAQETQYF
. | TRBJ2-7 | TRBV5-1 | TRBD1 | TGCGCCAGCAGTAGGGGACAGGGGGCCAACGAGCAGTACTTC | CASSRGQGANEQYF
many | TRBJ2-5 | TRBV5-1 | TRBD1 | TGCGCCAGCAGAGGGGACAGGGGAGAGACCCAGTACTTC | CASRGDRGETQYF
many | TRBJ2-2 | TRBV7-6 | TRBD2 | TGTGCCAGCAGCTTAGGGGAGGGTCACACCGGGGAGCTGTTTTTT | CASSLGEGHTGELFF
. | TRBJ2-3 | TRBV15 | TRBD2 | TGTGCCACCAGCAGACCTAGGGGACCATCGGGAGGTGGTGGCACAGATACGCAGTATTTT | CATSRPRGPSGGGGTDTQYF
many | TRBJ2-7 | TRBV6-5 | TRBD2 | TGTGCCAGCAGTTTCGGGACTAGGGGTACCTACGAGCAGTACTTC | CASSFGTRGTYEQYF
many | TRBJ2-1 | TRBV5-4 | TRBD1 | TGTGCCAGCAGCTCACCCGACAGGGGGAATGAGCAGTTCTTC | CASSSPDRGNEQFF
many | TRBJ1-2 | TRBV29-1 | TRBD1 | TGCAGCGGGGACATTAGACAGGGCCCTCTGACCTTC | CSGDIRQGPLTF
many | TRBJ2-4 | TRBV7-2 | . | TGTGCCAGCAGCCCAAGGGCCGATAACATTCAGTACTTC | CASSPRADNIQYF
many | TRBJ1-5 | TRBV20-1 | . | TGCAGTGCTGAACAGGGTATGAGCAATCAGCCCCAGCATTTT | CSAEQGMSNQPQHF
many | TRBJ2-3 | TRBV10-3 | . | TGTGCCATCAGTGGTCCCGCTGGGCAGGCCCTGGATACGCAGTATTTT | CAISGPAGQALDTQYF
many | TRBJ2-5 | TRBV15 | . | TGTGCCACCAGCAGAGAAGTGGGACTTGGAGGCCAAGAGACCCAGTACTTC | CATSREVGLGGQETQYF
many | TRBJ2-5 | TRBV27 | . | TGTGCCAGCAGTTTACTCACAGAAGAGACCCAGTACTTC | CASSLLTEETQYF
many | TRBJ2-5 | TRBV29-1 | . | TGCAGCGTTGACGACTGGGGGGCAGAGACCCAGTACTTC | CSVDDWGAETQYF
many | TRBJ2-7 | TRBV7-2 | . | TGTGCCAGCAGCTTATCGAGGCGCGAGCAGTACTTC | CASSLSRREQYF
few | TRBJ2-7 | TRBV2 | . | TGTGCCAGCAGTACAGATGCCCACGAGCAGTACTTC | CASSTDAHEQYF
many | TRBJ2-1 | TRBV5-1 | TRBD2 | TGCGCCAGCAGCTTGAGGACTAGCGGGAGTGGCAATGAGCAGTTCTTC | CASSLRTSGSGNEQFF
. | TRBJ2-1 | TRBV5-1 | . | TGCGCCAGCACCCCGTCCGGGGACTACAATGAGCAGTTCTTC | CASTPSGDYNEQFF
few | TRBJ2-7 | TRBV28 | . | TGTGCCAGCAGTAAGTGGGAGCGGACCTACGAGCAGTACTTC | CASSKWERTYEQYF
. | TRBJ1-2 | TRBV5-1 | . | TGCGCCAGCAGCTTCCGGAGGTCCCCAGACTATGGCTACACCTTC | CASSFRRSPDYGYTF
many | TRBJ2-1 | TRBV5-1 | TRBD1 | TGCGCCAGCAGCTTTGGCAGGGGGCTATACAATGAGCAGTTCTTC | CASSFGRGLYNEQFF
many | TRBJ1-1 | TRBV20-1 | . | TGCAGTGCTTTATATCAGGGGCAACGGACTGAAGCTTTCTTT | CSALYQGQRTEAFF